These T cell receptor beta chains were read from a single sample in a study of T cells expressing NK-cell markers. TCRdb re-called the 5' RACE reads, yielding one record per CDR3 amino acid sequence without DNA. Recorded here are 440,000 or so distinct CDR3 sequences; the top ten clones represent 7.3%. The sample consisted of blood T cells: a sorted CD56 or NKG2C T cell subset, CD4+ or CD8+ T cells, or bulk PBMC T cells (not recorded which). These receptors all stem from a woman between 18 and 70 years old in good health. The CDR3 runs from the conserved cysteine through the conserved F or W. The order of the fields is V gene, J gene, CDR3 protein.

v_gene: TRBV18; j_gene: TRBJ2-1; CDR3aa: CASSPWGLGYNEQFF
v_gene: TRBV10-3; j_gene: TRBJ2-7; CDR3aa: CAISESGTGRYEQYF
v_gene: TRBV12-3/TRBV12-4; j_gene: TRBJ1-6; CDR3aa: CASSFEGLDLTPLHF
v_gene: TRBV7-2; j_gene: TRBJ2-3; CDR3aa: CASSPAADTQYF
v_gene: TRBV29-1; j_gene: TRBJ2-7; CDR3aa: CSVEDGERPDPYEQYF
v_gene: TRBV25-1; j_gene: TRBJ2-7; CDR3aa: CASSVLAGGPYEQYF
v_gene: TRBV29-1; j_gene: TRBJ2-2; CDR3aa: CSVIDGNTGELFF
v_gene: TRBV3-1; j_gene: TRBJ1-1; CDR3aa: CASSRFGGARNTEAFF
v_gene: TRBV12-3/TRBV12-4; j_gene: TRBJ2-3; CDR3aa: CASSSRLDSTDTQYF
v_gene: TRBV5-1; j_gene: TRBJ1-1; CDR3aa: CASSPTGGSTEAFF
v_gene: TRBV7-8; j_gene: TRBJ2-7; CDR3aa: CASSPLAVLSYEQYF
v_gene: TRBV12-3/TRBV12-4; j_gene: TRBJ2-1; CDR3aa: CASTEDAGEQFF
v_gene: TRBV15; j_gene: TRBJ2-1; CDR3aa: CATSREDLPHSEQFF
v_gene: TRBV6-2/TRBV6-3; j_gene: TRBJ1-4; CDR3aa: CASSSGTVFLFF
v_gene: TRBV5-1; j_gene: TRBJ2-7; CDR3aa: CASSQRQEGSYEQYF
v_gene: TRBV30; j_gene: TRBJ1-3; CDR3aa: CAWRTPGQGPNTIYF
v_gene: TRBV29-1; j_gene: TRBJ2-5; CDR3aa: CSVLPQGEAETQYF
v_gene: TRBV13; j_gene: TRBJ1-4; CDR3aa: CASSLASGTVGEKLFF
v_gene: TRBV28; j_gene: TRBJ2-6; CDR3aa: CASSIGGSGANVLTF
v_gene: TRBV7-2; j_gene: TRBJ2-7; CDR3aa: CASSLVSGLAAEQYF
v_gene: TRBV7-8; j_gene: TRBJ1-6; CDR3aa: CASSSTGNSYNSPLHF
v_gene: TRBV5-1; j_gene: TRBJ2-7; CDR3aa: CASSFTIGASYEQYF
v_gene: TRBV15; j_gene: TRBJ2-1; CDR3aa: CATSRDRSTGYNEQFF
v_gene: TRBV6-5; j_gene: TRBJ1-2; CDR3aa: CASSYLTGEDGYTF
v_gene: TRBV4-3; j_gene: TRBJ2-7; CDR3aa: CASSQDFGTSRTKSSYEQYF
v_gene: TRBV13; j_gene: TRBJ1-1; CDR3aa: CASSLAGQGAFF
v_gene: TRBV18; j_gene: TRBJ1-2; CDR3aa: CASSPGQPGGYTF
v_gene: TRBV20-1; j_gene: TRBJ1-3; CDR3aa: CSASGTDSGNTIYF
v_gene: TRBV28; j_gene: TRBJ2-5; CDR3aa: CASSPPSGQETQYF
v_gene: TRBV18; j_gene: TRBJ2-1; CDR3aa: CASSPPSPSDEQFF
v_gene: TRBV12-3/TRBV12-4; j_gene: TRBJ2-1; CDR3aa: CASSLRDATYNEQFF
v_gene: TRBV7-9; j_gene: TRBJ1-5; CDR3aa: CASSLGRGGSGNQPQHF
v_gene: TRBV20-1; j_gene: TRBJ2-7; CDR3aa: CSARITGGTTYEQYF
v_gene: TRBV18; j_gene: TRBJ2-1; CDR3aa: CASSPKLGPEQFF
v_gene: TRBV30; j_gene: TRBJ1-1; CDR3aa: CAWGGGLGYTEAFF
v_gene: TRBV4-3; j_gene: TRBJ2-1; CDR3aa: CASSQEGEFSYNEQFF
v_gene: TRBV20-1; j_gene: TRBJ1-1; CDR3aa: CSANGAGGWTEAFF
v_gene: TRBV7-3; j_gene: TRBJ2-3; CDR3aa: CASSLSGLAVTDTQYF
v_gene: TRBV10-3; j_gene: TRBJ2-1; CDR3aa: CASSEERGYNEQFF
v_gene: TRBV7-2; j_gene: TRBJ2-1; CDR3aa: CASSPRLVHEQFF
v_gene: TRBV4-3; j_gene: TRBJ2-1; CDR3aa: CASSQGRLAGPEGSYNEQFF
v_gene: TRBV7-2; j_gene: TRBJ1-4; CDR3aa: CASSLVQTRTNEKLFF
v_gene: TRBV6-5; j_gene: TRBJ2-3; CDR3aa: CASSYSGGTTQYF
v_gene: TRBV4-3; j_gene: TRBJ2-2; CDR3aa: CASSQAANTGELFF
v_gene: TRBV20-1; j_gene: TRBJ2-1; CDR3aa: CSARVIVRGYNEQFF
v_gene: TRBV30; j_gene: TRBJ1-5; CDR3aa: CAWSTGDNQPQHF
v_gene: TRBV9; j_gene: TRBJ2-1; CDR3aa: CASSRDNEQFF
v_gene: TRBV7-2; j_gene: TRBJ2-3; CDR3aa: CASSARGDTDTQYF
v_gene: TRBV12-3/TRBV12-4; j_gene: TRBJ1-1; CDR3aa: CASSLVWGDTEAFF
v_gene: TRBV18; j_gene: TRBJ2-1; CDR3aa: CASSRPAYNEQFF
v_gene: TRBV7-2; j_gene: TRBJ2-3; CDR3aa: CASSSPRQTDTQYF
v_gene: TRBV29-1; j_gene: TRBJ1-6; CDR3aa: CSVAGTGENNSPLHF